This T cell receptor beta chain was obtained from a study of control samples from healthy donors and cancer patients. This CDR3 is built from 14 residues. Unmatched junction bases numbered 8, after V lost 3 bases and J lost 5 bases. From germline, CDR1 is DFQATT and CDR2 SNEGSKA (reference sequence). Using immunoSEQ multiplex PCR, the repertoire was profiled, and TCRdb retains in-frame clones only, with some absent. Among some 130,000 clones listed, roughly 90% were seen once. The specimen sequenced was blood. The clonotype was recovered from a man aged 35 to 55 in good health. The V and J genes are TRBV20-1 and TRBJ2-5, with 8 positions matching TRBD2. Written as DNA, the CDR3 is TGCAGTGCTAGTCAACGGGGGGGCCGGGAGACCCAGTACTTC. Amino acids: CSASQRGGRETQYF.